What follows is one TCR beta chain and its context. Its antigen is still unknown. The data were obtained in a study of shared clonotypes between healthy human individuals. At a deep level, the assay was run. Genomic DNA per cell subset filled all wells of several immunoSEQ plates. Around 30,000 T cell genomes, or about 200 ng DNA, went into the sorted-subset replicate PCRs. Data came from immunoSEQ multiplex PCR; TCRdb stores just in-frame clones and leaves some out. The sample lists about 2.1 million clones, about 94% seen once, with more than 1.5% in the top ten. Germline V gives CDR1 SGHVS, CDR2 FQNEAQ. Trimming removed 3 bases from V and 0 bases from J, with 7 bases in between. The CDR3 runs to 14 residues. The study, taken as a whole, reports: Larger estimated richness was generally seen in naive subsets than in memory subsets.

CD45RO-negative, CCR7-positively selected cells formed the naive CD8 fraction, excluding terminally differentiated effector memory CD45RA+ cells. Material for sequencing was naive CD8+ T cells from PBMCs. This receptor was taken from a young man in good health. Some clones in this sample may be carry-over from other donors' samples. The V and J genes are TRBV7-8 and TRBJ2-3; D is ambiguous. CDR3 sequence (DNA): TGTGCCAGCAGCTTGAGAGGTAGCACAGATACGCAGTATTTT. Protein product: CASSLRGSTDTQYF.